The 32 T cell receptor beta chains in this list originate from one sample, sequenced in a study of memory CD4+ T cells and cytomegalovirus serostatus. The sort gate was single viable CD3+CD4+CD8-CD45RO+ cells for memory CD4+ T cells. Some clones are missing from TCRdb's copy, which holds only in-frame ones; the method was immunoSEQ multiplex PCR. The repertoire holds roughly 60,000 clones, with around 77% as singletons. Input material: memory CD4+ T cells from blood. These receptor sequences come from an adult in good health and CMV-seronegative.

This clone was detected a few times. This rearrangement joins TRBV7-8 to TRBJ2-2; 8 nucleotides line up with TRBD1. The length of the CDR3 is 16 residues. V lost 6 bases to trimming and J lost 9 bases; unmatched junction nucleotides: 15. CDR1 and CDR2 from the germline V gene are SGHVS and FQNEAQ. The CDR3 region has the DNA TGTGCCAGCAGTTCAGGGACAGGTCTGACAACCAGGGAGCTGTTTTTT. Protein: CASSSGTGLTTRELFF.

The chain carries TRBV14 and TRBJ2-3; TRBD2 matches at 8 bases. This CDR3 comprises 22 residues. Germline assignment: CDR1 SGHDN and CDR2 FVKESK. The trim removed 0 bases at V and 5 bases at J, leaving 25 bases unmatched. This chain's CDR3 is CASSQDALRFRVTAGGEDTQYF. DNA for the CDR3: TGTGCCAGCAGCCAAGACGCCTTGAGGTTTCGCGTTACGGCGGGGGGTGAAGATACGCAGTATTTT.

This clone was seen once. The V gene is TRBV4-3, the J gene TRBJ1-1; tentatively, D is TRBD1 (6 bases). The germline V and J ends were trimmed by 0 bases and 10 bases, with 18 bases remaining between them. Germline values: CDR1 LGHNA, CDR2 YSLEER. CDR3 size: 15 residues. CDR3 in DNA: TGCGCCAGCAGCCAAGATACGGCAGGGGATACCGCAGCTTTCTTT. Encoded protein: CASSQDTAGDTAAFF.

V gene TRBV7-9 combines with J gene TRBJ1-4; perhaps TRBD1 as D (5 bases). The V gene lost 1 base and the J gene lost 6 bases, with 9 bases spanning the gap. Germline lookup yields CDR1 SEHNR and CDR2 FQNEAQ (reference sequence). CDR3 length: 14 residues. The DNA for the CDR3 is TGTGCCAGCAGCTTAGGGGGGTTCGATGAAAAACTGTTTTTT. Its protein product is CASSLGGFDEKLFF.

The chain combines TRBV6-5 with TRBJ1-5, with unresolved D. V was trimmed by 2 bases and J by 2 bases, leaving 7 bases between them. This CDR3 is 14 amino acids long. Germline assignment: CDR1 MNHEY and CDR2 SVGAGI. This chain's CDR3 is CASSYAEGNQPQHF. CDR3 DNA sequence: TGTGCCAGCAGTTACGCCGAGGGCAATCAGCCCCAGCATTTT.

This clone was picked up one time. The rearrangement joins TRBV9 to TRBJ1-1; the D is unclear. Trimming shortened V by 0 bases and J by 0 bases, and 18 bases separated the two germline ends. The germline gives CDR1 SGDLS, CDR2 YYNGEE. The CDR3 runs 18 residues. The CDR3 DNA reads as TGTGCCAGCAGCGTAGGGGTAGGTCAGGCTGGCATGAACACTGAAGCTTTCTTT. This codes for CASSVGVGQAGMNTEAFF.

V usage is TRBV4-2 and J usage is TRBJ2-7; 11 bases fit TRBD2. Germline loops: CDR1 LGHNA, CDR2 YNFKEQ. The CDR3 length is 18 residues. The V and J ends lost 7 bases and 0 bases, in that order; junction bases with no gene match: 14. The CDR3 here is CASTPGGLAGGSSYEQYF. DNA for the CDR3: TGTGCCAGCACCCCAGGGGGGTTAGCGGGAGGGAGCTCCTACGAGCAGTACTTC.

The V gene is TRBV2, the J gene TRBJ2-5; 7 bases are a match to TRBD1. V trimming: 6 bases; J trimming: 2 bases; junction bases outside the gene matches: 6. Germline V lookup: CDR1 SNHLY, CDR2 FYNNEI. This CDR3 is built from 14 residues. The CDR3 sequence is CASSRDSLQETQYF. Here the CDR3 DNA reads TGTGCCAGCAGCCGGGACAGCTTACAAGAGACCCAGTACTTC.

V is TRBV28 and J is TRBJ1-1; no firm D call. V lost 4 bases to trimming and J lost 4 bases, with 7 bases between them. Germline CDR1 reads MDHEN; CDR2 reads SYDVKM. This CDR3 has 12 amino acids. The CDR3 bases are TGTGCCAGCAGTTCACAGTTCACTGAAGCTTTCTTT. As protein: CASSSQFTEAFF.

CDR3 protein: CASSLSDKRQYF. CDR3 DNA: TGTGCCAGCAGTCTATCGGACAAACGGCAGTATTTT. This chain links TRBV6-5 with TRBJ2-3, with a possible D match to TRBD1 (5 bases). Trimming stripped 5 bases from V and 11 bases from J, with 14 bases between. This CDR3 contains 12 residues. Germline V gene data show CDR1 as MNHEY and CDR2 as SVGAGI.

A remark on this clone: At the DNA level, this CDR3 is encoded by other sequences in the same sample as well. The J gene is TRBJ2-7, the V gene TRBV18; TRBD1 aligns across 8 bases. Germline-derived CDR1 and CDR2 are KGHSH and LQKENI. There are 12 residues in the CDR3. V shed 6 bases, J shed 6 bases, and the junction held 4 bases outside the gene matches. DNA of the CDR3: TGTGCCAGCTCCCCTGACAGGGGCGAGCAGTACTTC. It encodes CASSPDRGEQYF.

This clone is a singleton in its sample. The CDR3 is CAWSMQHEQYF. CDR3 bases: TGTGCCTGGAGTATGCAACACGAGCAGTACTTC. The chain has TRBV30 and TRBJ2-7; no firm D call. Germline CDR1 GTSNPN, CDR2 SVGIG (reference sequence). Trimming removed 2 bases from V and 5 bases from J, with 7 bases in between. The CDR3 extends over 11 amino acids.

The chain carries TRBV10-1 and TRBJ2-1; D ambiguous. The V gene lost 11 bases and the J gene lost 8 bases, with 4 bases spanning the gap. The germline gives CDR1 WNHNN, CDR2 SYGVQD (reference sequence). This CDR3 has 8 residues. Here the CDR3 reads CAADEQFF. The CDR3 DNA follows: TGCGCCGCCGATGAGCAGTTCTTC.

This clone occurred once. The J gene is TRBJ2-7, the V gene TRBV4-2; 7 bases line up with TRBD1. The J segment lost 0 bases and the V segment lost 3 bases, leaving 8 bases of the junction unmatched. The CDR3 runs 16 residues. The V gene's germline CDR1 is LGHNA and CDR2 YNFKEQ. CDR3 region: CASSHIRDRYSYEQYF. DNA for the CDR3: TGTGCCAGCAGCCACATCCGGGACAGATACTCCTACGAGCAGTACTTC.

The chain is built from TRBV7-3 and TRBJ2-3; no clear D. The germline CDR1 and CDR2 sequences are SGHTA and FQGTGA. Trimming pared 3 bases from V and 1 base from J, leaving 11 bases between. The CDR3 has 15 amino acids. This chain's CDR3 is CASSLTHERTDTQYF. In DNA form, the CDR3 reads TGTGCCAGCAGCTTGACCCACGAACGCACAGATACGCAGTATTTT.

The chain is built from TRBV6-6 and TRBJ1-1; D unresolved. This CDR3 has 15 residues. The germline CDR1 and CDR2 sequences are MNHNY and SVGAGI (reference sequence). Trimming stripped 7 bases from V and 2 bases from J, with 17 bases between. Written as DNA, the CDR3 is TGTGCCAGCACCTCTACCACGGGATTTAACACTGAAGCTTTCTTT. It codes for CASTSTTGFNTEAFF.

This clone was seen just once. The rearrangement joins TRBV28 to TRBJ2-1, with D perhaps assigned TRBD1 or TRBD2 (6 bases each). The germline CDR1 and CDR2 sequences are MDHEN and SYDVKM. The CDR3 is 14 residues long. Between the trimmed V and J ends, which lost 5 bases and 6 bases, there was a span of 14 bases. CDR3 bases: TGTGCCAGCAGTGCATTCAGGGGAGGCAATGAGCAGTTCTTC. Amino acids: CASSAFRGGNEQFF.

The chain has TRBV6-7 and TRBJ1-5; the match to TRBD1 covers 8 bases. TRBV6-7 is an ORF; its function is uncertain. Trimming cost V 2 bases and J 0 bases; bases outside gene matches: 12. This CDR3 comprises 19 residues. The CDR3: CASSYPSGDRRYSNQPQHF. CDR3 in DNA: TGTGCCAGCAGTTACCCGTCAGGGGACAGGAGATATAGCAATCAGCCCCAGCATTTT.

J is TRBJ1-1 and V is TRBV29-1; D possibly corresponds to TRBD1 (5 bases). The germline gives CDR1 SQVTM, CDR2 ANQGSEA. The CDR3 is 12 residues long. Trimming removed 1 base at V and 10 bases at J, with 13 bases between. CDR3 amino acids: CSVEGAPGRAFF. The CDR3 bases are TGCAGCGTTGAAGGGGCGCCGGGGCGAGCTTTCTTT.

The chain combines TRBV21-1 with TRBJ1-6; TRBD1, the D gene given by the table, was not confirmed from the DNA. TRBV21-1 is designated a pseudogene. This CDR3 is built from 17 residues. The CDR3 loop reads CASSRISGVARNSPLHF. CDR3 nucleotides: TGTGCCAGCAGCAGGATATCAGGGGTTGCAAGGAATTCACCCCTCCACTTT.

The J gene is TRBJ2-1, the V gene TRBV6-5, with D possibly matching TRBD1 (5 bases). The CDR3 has 12 amino acids. V was trimmed by 5 bases and J by 10 bases, leaving 12 bases between them. CDR1 MNHEY and CDR2 SVGAGI come from the germline V gene. CDR3 residues: CASSDPGKEQFF. CDR3 nucleotides: TGTGCCAGCAGTGACCCAGGGAAAGAGCAGTTCTTC.

Written as DNA, the CDR3 is TGCGCCAGCAGGGATACTATGAACACTGAAGCTTTCTTT. Translation: CASRDTMNTEAFF. The genes are TRBV10-1 and TRBJ1-1; D remains ambiguous. The V gene lost 6 bases and the J gene lost 0 bases, with 8 bases spanning the gap. The CDR3 has 13 amino acids. The germline V gene encodes CDR1 WNHNN and CDR2 SYGVQD (reference sequence).

This chain joins TRBV5-1 and TRBJ2-7; D is ambiguous. The CDR3 runs to 13 residues. Trimming shortened V by 0 bases and J by 0 bases, and 4 bases separated the two germline ends. Germline CDR1 SGHRS, CDR2 YFSETQ. The CDR3 reads CASSLEGSYEQYF. CDR3 DNA: TGCGCCAGCAGCTTGGAAGGCTCCTACGAGCAGTACTTC.

The genes are TRBV2 and TRBJ2-5, with TRBD2 matching 14 bases. CDR3 length equals 14 residues. Germline CDR1 reads SNHLY; CDR2 reads FYNNEI. With V trimmed by 8 bases and J by 3 bases, 2 bases remained unmatched. The CDR3 sequence is CASRLAGGKETQYF. The CDR3 DNA is TGTGCCAGCCGACTAGCGGGGGGGAAAGAGACCCAGTACTTC.

The rearrangement links TRBV19 to TRBJ2-2; D remains unclear. The germline V gene encodes CDR1 LNHDA and CDR2 SQIVND (reference sequence). The CDR3 is 13 residues long. The CDR3: CASRSEYTGELFF. CDR3 sequence (DNA): TGTGCTAGCAGAAGTGAATACACCGGGGAGCTGTTTTTT.

The rearrangement links TRBV4-1 to TRBJ1-2; D not certain. CDR1 is MGHRA and CDR2 is YSYEKL in the germline V gene. CDR3 length equals 16 residues. With 0 bases removed from V and 0 bases from J, the gap between germline ends came to 11 bases. In nucleotides, the CDR3 is TGCGCCAGCAGCCAAGATTGGCGGGGATCTAACTATGGCTACACCTTC. Residues: CASSQDWRGSNYGYTF.

This chain connects TRBV11-1 to TRBJ1-1; D is unresolved. The CDR3 totals 11 residues. Looked up from germline, CDR1 is SGHAT and CDR2 is FQDESV (reference sequence). V was shortened by 9 bases and J by 2 bases, with 7 bases between the two germline ends. The CDR3: CASESNTEAFF. The CDR3 DNA reads TGTGCCAGTGAATCCAACACTGAAGCTTTCTTT. Combining the CDR3 with reference TRBV11-1 and TRBJ1-1 gives the whole variable domain EAEVAQSPRYKITEKSQAVAFWCDPISGHATLYWYRQILGQGPELLVQFQDESVVDDSQLPKDRFSAERLKGVDSTLKIQPAELGDSAMYLCASESNTEAFFGQGTRLTVV.

This sequence joins TRBV9 and TRBJ2-3, with D possibly called TRBD1 or TRBD2 (5 bases each). The CDR3 is 15 amino acids. Trimming shortened V by 4 bases and J by 0 bases, and 12 bases separated the two germline ends. Looked up from germline, CDR1 is SGDLS and CDR2 is YYNGEE. The CDR3 coding sequence is TGTGCCAGCAGCTACCGGGGCGGAAGCACAGATACGCAGTATTTT. Amino acids: CASSYRGGSTDTQYF.

The gene calls are TRBV7-3 and TRBJ2-7, with a weak D call TRBD1 (6 bases). CDR3 length: 13 residues. The germline CDR1 and CDR2 sequences are SGHTA and FQGTGA. Deletions cut 3 bases from V and 3 bases from J, with 9 bases between. This CDR3 is CASSLQQGYEQYF. The CDR3 nucleotides are TGTGCCAGCAGCTTGCAACAGGGCTACGAGCAGTACTTC.

This clone appeared a few times. The V gene is TRBV30, the J gene TRBJ1-2, with D tentatively TRBD1 (6 bases). The CDR3 consists of 13 residues. CDR1 and CDR2 from the germline V gene are GTSNPN and SVGIG (reference sequence). Trimming shortened V by 8 bases and J by 0 bases, and 13 bases separated the two germline ends. In DNA form, the CDR3 reads TGTGCCAGCCCAGGGGAATCTAACTATGGCTACACCTTC. Amino acid sequence: CASPGESNYGYTF.

The V and J genes are TRBV27 and TRBJ1-1, with D unresolved. Germline CDR1 MNHEY, CDR2 SMNVEV (reference sequence). The CDR3 totals 16 residues. Trimming shortened V by 6 bases and J by 5 bases, and 22 bases separated the two germline ends. CDR3 DNA sequence: TGTGCCAGCAGGACCGGCGGGCGCAGGTCGGGAACTGAAGCTTTCTTT. It encodes CASRTGGRRSGTEAFF.

The rearrangement joins TRBV7-9 to TRBJ2-1; maybe TRBD1 (6 bases). The ends were cut back, 1 base at V and 9 bases at J, with 13 bases in the middle. Germline V lookup: CDR1 SEHNR, CDR2 FQNEAQ (reference sequence). The CDR3 runs to 14 residues. CDR3 DNA sequence: TGTGCCAGCAGCTTAGACACAGGGTGGAGTGAGCAGTTCTTC. It encodes CASSLDTGWSEQFF.